Listed here is a single T cell receptor beta chain. Its antigen is not known. Vbeta (60) and Jbeta (13) primers were used in the PCR. Clones were sequenced by immunoSEQ multiplex PCR, and TCRdb holds only the in-frame ones, with some missing. This sample has 100,000 to 150,000 clones, with roughly 75% found just once. V lost 8 bases to trimming and J lost 0 bases, with 7 bases between them. The CDR3 totals 13 residues. Germline CDR1 and CDR2: SGHAT and FQNNGV. This entry belongs to a study of cytomegalovirus exposure and HLA in healthy donors. Regarding the study as a whole: Cytomegalovirus-associated TCR beta chains were listed, numbering more than 150. Productive rates of about 87% or about 30% were seen for most TCR beta V segments in an earlier analysis.

This TCR was recovered from a woman aged 50 to 60 in good health and CMV-seronegative. Sequenced sample: PBMCs. The V and J genes are TRBV11-2 and TRBJ2-2, with D tentatively TRBD2 (5 bases). The CDR3 region is CASLRANTGELFF. CDR3 bases: TGTGCCAGCTTGAGGGCGAACACCGGGGAGCTGTTTTTT.